This T cell receptor (beta chain) was documented in a study of T cell repertoires in cytomegalovirus infection. Overall study context: Newly reported HLA-C-restricted and thoroughly characterized HLA-B-restricted CMV epitopes were employed. CMV infection and matching HLA type were both indicated by public TCR beta signatures.

Findings and limits, study-wide: The cumulative frequency of public TCR beta families identified carriers of CMV plus the relevant HLA. Dominating the ex vivo response were HLA-C-restricted CMV-specific TCR beta clonotypes.

Each CDR3 protein gets one entry after TCRdb re-called the reads with MiXCR. This sample yields about 830,000 distinct CDR3 sequences, of which around a third are seen a single time; around 11% belongs to the top ten. This CDR3 is 15 amino acids long. V lost 2 bases to trimming and J lost 4 bases; unmatched junction nucleotides: 4. CDR1 and CDR2 from the germline V gene are MNHEY and SVGAGI. This clonotype was counted between two and nine times. Its target is not known. Specimen: cultured CD8+ T cells from PBMCs, collected from culture after CMV antigen stimulation. J is TRBJ2-1 and V is TRBV6-5; 8 nucleotides agree with TRBD1. The sequence was collected from a human donor in good health (CMV status not recorded). Some clones in this sample may be carry-over from other donors' samples. CDR3 sequence reads: CASSYNGQGYNEQFF. The CDR3 DNA reads TGTGCCAGCAGTTACAACGGACAGGGTTACAATGAGCAGTTCTTC.